Below are 11 T cell receptor beta chains sequenced from a single sample in a study of T cell repertoires in cytomegalovirus infection. For these TCRs, the target antigens are not known. From the reads, TCRdb called clonotypes with MiXCR, one entry per CDR3 protein. The data contain approximately 730,000 distinct CDR3 sequences, 29% of them seen just once; the ten biggest clones take up roughly 13%. The sequenced sample was cultured CD8+ T cells from PBMCs, obtained from culture after CMV antigen stimulation. Receptor source: a human donor in good health (CMV status not recorded). Some clones in this sample may be carry-over from other donors' samples.

The CDR3 nucleotides are TGTGCCAGCAGTTTAATAGGGGGTAACACCGGGGAGCTGTTTTTT. Protein product: CASSLIGGNTGELFF. J is TRBJ2-2 and V is TRBV27; D might be TRBD1 (6 bases). Germline-derived CDR1 and CDR2 are MNHEY and SMNVEV (reference sequence). The CDR3 length is 15 residues. V dropped 2 bases and J dropped 2 bases, with 9 bases sitting between them.

This clonotype showed up just a few times. The gene calls are TRBV7-9 and TRBJ2-1, with 16 bases matching TRBD2. J gave up 2 bases and V 4 bases, and 8 bases lay outside the gene matches. Germline CDR1 reads SEHNR; CDR2 reads FQNEAQ (reference sequence). CDR3 length equals 19 residues. This CDR3 reads CASSYPGLAGGPAYNEQFF. CDR3 DNA: TGTGCCAGCAGCTACCCGGGACTAGCGGGGGGGCCGGCCTACAATGAGCAGTTCTTC.

V and J are TRBV29-1 and TRBJ2-1; TRBD2 might be the D (6 bases). V dropped 7 bases and J dropped 6 bases, with 16 bases sitting between them. The germline V gene encodes CDR1 SQVTM and CDR2 ANQGSEA. CDR3 length equals 13 residues. CDR3 sequence reads: CSAEGLATNEQFF. The CDR3 nucleotides read TGCAGCGCCGAAGGGCTAGCGACCAATGAGCAGTTCTTC.

The chain uses TRBV12-3 or TRBV12-4 and TRBJ1-4; 7 bases are shared with TRBD1. The CDR3 loop spans 18 amino acids. V lost 6 bases and J lost 4; bases outside the gene matches: 17. CDR3 loop: CASSPGTGEWSLNEKLFF. The CDR3 nucleotides read TGTGCCAGCAGCCCTGGAACAGGGGAGTGGAGTCTTAATGAAAAACTGTTTTTT.

V is TRBV28 and J is TRBJ2-7; 7 nucleotides match TRBD1. Per germline, CDR1 MDHEN and CDR2 SYDVKM. V shed 3 bases and J 6 bases; nucleotides not matched to a gene: 2. The CDR3 is 12 amino acids. The DNA for the CDR3 is TGTGCCAGCAGTTTCACAGGGGCCGAGCAGTACGTC. It yields the protein CASSFTGAEQYV.

This chain links TRBV6-6 with TRBJ1-1, with a possible D match to TRBD1 (6 bases). V shed 6 bases and J shed 1 base, with 18 bases lying between them. CDR3 length equals 16 residues. Germline V CDR1 and CDR2: MNHNY, SVGAGI (reference sequence). The CDR3 spells CASRDQGGPRNTEAFF. Here the CDR3 DNA reads TGTGCCAGCAGGGACCAAGGGGGACCACGGAACACTGAAGCTTTCTTT.

The table lists this clonotype with a few counts. The V and J genes are TRBV6-5 and TRBJ2-2, with 11 bases that match TRBD1. Germline CDR1 reads MNHEY; CDR2 reads SVGAGI. V lost 4 bases, J lost 5 bases, and 6 bases stayed unmatched. CDR3 length equals 16 residues. The CDR3 nucleotides are TGTGCCAGCAGTTCCCGGGACAGGGGGTTTACCGGGGAGCTGTTTTTT. It encodes CASSSRDRGFTGELFF.

This clonotype showed up just a few times. The chain has TRBV3-1 and TRBJ1-2; weak D call: TRBD1 (5 bases). V was shortened by 4 bases and J by 2 bases, with 14 bases between the two germline ends. CDR3 length: 15 residues. The germline V gene has CDR1 LGHDT and CDR2 YNNKEL (reference sequence). The CDR3 spells CASSRAGTQNYGYTF. DNA of the CDR3: TGTGCCAGCAGCCGGGCAGGGACTCAGAACTATGGCTACACCTTC.

Only a few counts were recorded for this clonotype. This rearrangement joins TRBV27 to TRBJ2-1, with TRBD1 matching over 7 bases. The CDR3 extends over 15 amino acids. Trimming took 5 bases from V and 4 from J; bases not matched to a gene: 8. Per germline, CDR1 MNHEY and CDR2 SMNVEV (reference sequence). CDR3 bases: TGTGCCAGCAGTACGAGAGGGGGCGTATACAATGAGCAGTTCTTC. It yields the protein CASSTRGGVYNEQFF.

The V gene is TRBV25-1, the J gene TRBJ1-1; maybe TRBD1 (5 bases). Germline assignment: CDR1 MGHDK and CDR2 SYGVNS. CDR3 length: 14 amino acids. V was shortened by 1 base and J by 3 bases, with 9 bases between the two germline ends. The CDR3 DNA reads TGTGCCAGCAGTGAATTGTTAGGGGACACTGAAGCTTTCTTT. Its translation: CASSELLGDTEAFF.

This sequence joins TRBV28 and TRBJ2-1; 8 bases agree with TRBD1. The CDR3 is made up of 16 amino acids. V lost 4 bases to trimming and J lost 0 bases; unmatched junction nucleotides: 5. Germline loops: CDR1 MDHEN, CDR2 SYDVKM. The chain's CDR3 is CASSSDRVASYNEQFF. The CDR3, as DNA: TGTGCCAGCAGTTCGGACAGGGTGGCCTCCTACAATGAGCAGTTCTTC.